This record concerns one TCR beta chain sequence. This sample is part of a study of blood T cell repertoires in COVID-19. The wider study: COVID-19 samples from acute and convalescent phases originated in the United States, Italy and Spain. Nucleic acid was either cDNA or gDNA, and it came from T cells, B-cell-depleted T cells, or PBMCs.

As originally analysed: Estimated nucleated cell counts came from reference gene primer amplification. TCRdb's copy holds only in-frame clones and misses some; the assay was immunoSEQ multiplex PCR. The V and J calls and the clone size are those of that table, but D and trimming were determined from the DNA. The sample yields approximately 350,000 clones, more than 70% seen once. Sequenced sample: peripheral blood. The receptor comes from a man aged 40-50 years with acute or convalescent COVID-19.

This chain's CDR3 is CASSQTRGGASEQYF. The DNA for the CDR3 is TGTGCCAGTAGCCAAACCCGGGGGGGAGCAAGCGAGCAGTACTTC. This sequence joins TRBV19 and TRBJ2-7; 8 bases match TRBD2. V lost 6 bases and J lost 6; bases outside the gene matches: 13. CDR3 length: 15 amino acids. CDR1 is LNHDA and CDR2 is SQIVND in the germline V gene (reference sequence).